The clone carrying this TCR beta chain appeared once. Its target is unknown. Data came from immunoSEQ multiplex PCR; TCRdb stores just in-frame clones and leaves some out. The sample lists tens of thousands of clones, 84% seen once, with around 2.4% in the top ten. This entry is derived from a study of a mutant IDH1 vaccine in newly diagnosed glioma. About the research overall: Most patients had radiochemotherapy with temozolomide before enrollment; others had one alone.

The time point was: week 11, during vaccination. In every dose of vaccine, 300 ug of mutant IDH1 20-mer peptide was given alongside topical imiquimod. The germline gives CDR1 SGHDN, CDR2 FVKESK. V lost 4 bases and J lost 1, with 5 bases in between. The CDR3 totals 12 residues. The chain links TRBV14 to TRBJ2-7, with D perhaps matching TRBD1 or TRBD2 (5 bases each). The sample was PBMCs, taken from a glioma patient whose treatment included an IDH1 peptide vaccine. The sequence was obtained from a middle-aged man with glioma. The CDR3 sequence: CASSRGSYEQYF. CDR3 coding DNA: TGTGCCAGCAGCCGGGGGTCCTACGAGCAGTACTTC.